These 10 T cell receptor beta chains were sequenced from one sample in a study of CD8 T cells in Susac syndrome (dated by TCRdb to between 2019 and 2020). The library was made by the immunoSEQ multiplex PCR assay. RNA was extracted using the RNeasy kit, and roughly 0.5 to 1 microgram was reverse transcribed with random hexamers. The public reads were reprocessed in TCRdb via fastp at Q25 and MiXCR, keeping in-frame beta chains. Each CDR3 protein gets just one entry, which takes the most common genes and DNA from the rows behind it. This sample lists over 120,000 distinct CDR3 sequences; around 93% were detected once. Together, the top ten hold 0.13% to 0.15% of the sample. The sequenced sample consisted of CD4+ T cells from PBMCs. The receptors shown here come from a human donor with Susac syndrome.

CDR3 sequence (DNA): TGTGCCAGCAGCTCGAATAACCTTGGACAGGGACTCGAGCAGTACTTC. Translation gives CASSSNNLGQGLEQYF. This chain connects TRBV11-2 to TRBJ2-7, with TRBD1 identical over 8 bases. V lost 4 bases and J lost 6; bases outside the gene matches: 14. Germline loops: CDR1 SGHAT, CDR2 FQNNGV. CDR3 length: 16 residues.

J is TRBJ1-5 and V is TRBV18; D call uncertain. Germline CDR1 KGHSH, CDR2 LQKENI. V lost 2 bases, J lost 5 bases, and 7 bases lay in between. The CDR3 runs to 13 residues. The CDR3 here is CASSPTRDQPQHF. CDR3 nucleotide sequence: TGTGCCAGCTCACCAACGCGGGATCAGCCCCAGCATTTT.

The V and J genes are TRBV20-1 and TRBJ2-3; the D is unclear. V was clipped by 5 bases and J by 2 bases, with 11 bases between them. The CDR3 is 13 residues long. Germline CDR1 is DFQATT and CDR2 is SNEGSKA (reference sequence). The CDR3 coding sequence is TGCAGTGCTCCATTGACAATCACAGATACGCAGTATTTT. Its protein product is CSAPLTITDTQYF.

The V gene is TRBV9, the J gene TRBJ1-2, with 7 bases aligning to TRBD1. Germline assignment: CDR1 SGDLS and CDR2 YYNGEE. CDR3 length: 16 amino acids. J was trimmed by 3 bases and V by 1 base; bases with no gene match: 9. The CDR3 DNA is TGTGCCAGCAGCGTACGGTCGCAGGGGGGCGACTATGGCTACACCTTC. This codes for CASSVRSQGGDYGYTF.

This chain links TRBV25-1 with TRBJ2-1, with 9 bases fitting TRBD2. V lost 3 bases, J lost 12 bases, and 15 bases stayed unmatched. The germline V gene has CDR1 MGHDK and CDR2 SYGVNS. The CDR3 length is 16 residues. CDR3 region: CASSDPGQKAAGGQFF. CDR3 coding DNA: TGTGCCAGCAGTGATCCGGGACAGAAGGCAGCGGGGGGGCAGTTCTTC.

The table lists this clonotype with a count of one. V and J are TRBV29-1 and TRBJ2-6, with D perhaps TRBD1 (5 bases). Germline-derived CDR1 and CDR2 are SQVTM and ANQGSEA. This CDR3 is built from 14 residues. V was cut by 6 bases and J by 3 bases, with 12 bases left in between. CDR3 amino acids: CSVRPQGGANVLTF. DNA of the CDR3: TGCAGCGTCAGGCCGCAGGGTGGGGCCAACGTCCTGACTTTC.

The chain carries TRBV6-5 and TRBJ2-2, with D possibly being TRBD1 (6 bases). V lost 6 bases to trimming and J lost 1 base, with 9 bases between them. CDR3 length equals 14 residues. Germline V gene data show CDR1 as MNHEY and CDR2 as SVGAGI. The CDR3 DNA reads TGTGCCAGCAGCTGGGGGCGGAACACCGGGGAGCTGTTTTTT. Amino acid sequence: CASSWGRNTGELFF.

The chain employs TRBV9 and TRBJ2-1; 7 bases fit TRBD2. The V gene end was trimmed by 6 bases and the J gene end by 4 bases; junction bases not matched to a gene: 7. Germline assignment: CDR1 SGDLS and CDR2 YYNGEE. The CDR3 runs 14 residues. CDR3 nucleotide sequence: TGTGCCAGCACCCCCGGACTAGGGTACAATGAGCAGTTCTTC. Protein: CASTPGLGYNEQFF. Looking up the rest from reference TRBV9 and TRBJ2-1 gives the full variable domain: DSGVTQTPKHLITATGQRVTLRCSPRSGDLSVYWYQQSLDQGLQFLIQYYNGEERAKGNILERFSAQQFPDLHSELNLSSLELGDSALYFCASTPGLGYNEQFFGPGTRLTVL.

The chain carries TRBV4-2 and TRBJ2-5; 8 bases line up with TRBD2. The V segment lost 4 bases and the J segment 5 bases; nucleotides outside the gene matches: 9. Per the germline V gene, CDR1 is LGHNA and CDR2 is YNFKEQ. The CDR3 spans 15 residues. The CDR3 protein is CASSRSRGGPETQYF. The CDR3, as DNA: TGTGCCAGCAGCCGCTCCCGGGGGGGGCCGGAGACCCAGTACTTC.

The chain is built from TRBV20-1 and TRBJ2-5; D is uncertain. Between the trimmed V and J ends, which lost 4 bases and 7 bases, there was a span of 10 bases. The length of the CDR3 is 11 residues. Germline V CDR1 and CDR2: DFQATT, SNEGSKA (reference sequence). As DNA, the CDR3 is TGCAGTGCTACTAAGGGAACGACCCAGTACTTC. It is translated as CSATKGTTQYF.